A single sample is the source of the 22 T cell receptor beta chains below, sequenced in a study of blood T cell repertoires in COVID-19. TCRdb keeps only in-frame clones here, not all; method: immunoSEQ multiplex PCR. The sample contains about 200,000 clones, nearly 90% of which appear only once. The material sequenced was PBMCs or T cells enriched from blood (not recorded which). These TCRs come from a woman younger than 45 with acute COVID-19.

This sequence joins TRBV29-1 and TRBJ2-3; 9 bases fit TRBD1. The CDR3 spans 13 residues. Trimming cost V 6 bases and J 2 bases; bases outside gene matches: 3. Germline V gives CDR1 SQVTM, CDR2 ANQGSEA. CDR3 in DNA: TGCAGCGTGGGACAGGGCATCACAGATACGCAGTATTTT. Protein product: CSVGQGITDTQYF.

The chain links TRBV7-2 to TRBJ1-1, with D tentatively TRBD1 (5 bases). The V gene's germline CDR1 is SGHTA and CDR2 FQGNSA. V shed 2 bases and J shed 2 bases, with 6 bases lying between them. CDR3 length: 13 residues. CDR3: CASSLTGNTEAFF. CDR3 nucleotides: TGTGCCAGCAGCTTAACAGGAAACACTGAAGCTTTCTTT.

This rearrangement joins TRBV27 to TRBJ2-7, with a weak D call TRBD1 (6 bases). The CDR3 sequence is 17 residues long. The V and J ends lost 5 bases and 2 bases respectively, with 22 bases between them. Germline V gives CDR1 MNHEY, CDR2 SMNVEV (reference sequence). The CDR3 sequence is CASSRHLQGAQAYEQYF. The DNA for the CDR3 is TGTGCCAGCAGTCGCCACCTACAGGGTGCGCAGGCCTACGAGCAGTACTTC.

The V and J genes are TRBV7-3 and TRBJ1-2, with a possible D match to TRBD1 (5 bases). This CDR3 is 14 amino acids long. Germline V gives CDR1 SGHTA, CDR2 FQGTGA. V was cut by 3 bases and J by 8 bases, with 16 bases left in between. CDR3 nucleotides: TGTGCCAGCAGCTTGACAGCCCGCTCTATGGGCTACACCTTC. Protein: CASSLTARSMGYTF.

The genes are TRBV5-1 and TRBJ1-1; 7 bases are a match to TRBD1. The CDR3 is made up of 15 amino acids. Trimming took 0 bases from V and 1 from J; bases not matched to a gene: 3. Germline CDR1 reads SGHRS; CDR2 reads YFSETQ. CDR3 loop: CASSLGRGANTEAFF. The DNA for the CDR3 is TGCGCCAGCAGCTTGGGCAGGGGGGCGAACACTGAAGCTTTCTTT.

CDR3 loop: CAIKDRGLAGELFF. The CDR3 coding sequence is TGTGCCATCAAGGACAGGGGGCTGGCCGGGGAGCTGTTTTTT. V is TRBV15 and J is TRBJ2-2; 11 bases match TRBD1. The CDR3 extends over 14 amino acids. With 10 bases clipped from V and 6 bases from J, the junction kept 7 bases outside the gene matches. The germline V gene encodes CDR1 LNHNV and CDR2 YYDKDF (reference sequence).

The chain joins TRBV7-9 to TRBJ2-5; 11 bases are a match to TRBD2. CDR3 length: 18 amino acids. V was pared by 1 base and J by 5 bases, with 12 bases of the junction left unmatched. Germline V gene lookup returns CDR1 SEHNR and CDR2 FQNEAQ (reference sequence). Written as DNA, the CDR3 is TGTGCCAGCAGCTTAGGGGATCCGGGGACTAGCGGCGGGGAGACCCAGTACTTC. Amino acid sequence: CASSLGDPGTSGGETQYF.

The chain employs TRBV3-1 (or the pseudogene TRBV3-2) and TRBJ2-1; weak D call: TRBD1 (5 bases). CDR3 length: 16 residues. Germline V gives CDR1 LGHDT, CDR2 YNNKEL (reference sequence). The germline V and J ends were trimmed by 0 bases and 3 bases, with 12 bases remaining between them. This CDR3 is CASSQEQGPDYNEQFF. Here the CDR3 DNA reads TGTGCCAGCAGCCAAGAGCAGGGCCCGGACTACAATGAGCAGTTCTTC.

V and J are TRBV6-2 or TRBV6-3 and TRBJ2-7; the D gene is possibly TRBD1 (5 bases). The germline V gene has CDR1 MNHEY and CDR2 SVGEGT. V was cut by 0 bases and J by 2 bases, with 8 bases left in between. The length of the CDR3 is 14 residues. The CDR3 protein is CASSYSDKTYEQYF. The CDR3 DNA sequence: TGTGCCAGCAGTTACTCGGACAAAACCTACGAGCAGTACTTC.

This clone was picked up one time. The CDR3 loop reads CASSGDRGLGTEAFF. The CDR3 bases are TGTGCCAGCAGCGGAGACAGGGGGTTAGGCACTGAAGCTTTCTTT. The V call is TRBV9, the J call TRBJ1-1; 9 nucleotides align to TRBD1. This CDR3 is built from 15 residues. Unmatched junction bases numbered 7, after V lost 3 bases and J lost 4 bases. In germline, CDR1 is SGDLS, CDR2 YYNGEE.

This sequence joins TRBV9 and TRBJ2-7; D perhaps matches TRBD1 (6 bases). The CDR3 is made up of 15 amino acids. Germline CDR1 is SGDLS and CDR2 is YYNGEE. Deletions cut 0 bases from V and 3 bases from J, with 13 bases between. The CDR3 region is CASSVALGHSYEQYF. The CDR3 DNA reads TGTGCCAGCAGCGTAGCTCTGGGACACAGCTACGAGCAGTACTTC.

This chain joins TRBV5-1 and TRBJ2-7; possible D gene TRBD1, 6 bases. V lost 4 bases to trimming and J lost 2 bases, with 16 bases between them. CDR3 size: 15 residues. Germline V lookup: CDR1 SGHRS, CDR2 YFSETQ. The CDR3 region has the DNA TGCGCCAGCAGCCCGGACAGTGGGGCAACCTACGAGCAGTACTTC. Encoded protein: CASSPDSGATYEQYF.

The rearrangement uses TRBV4-3 and TRBJ2-2; D possibly corresponds to TRBD2 (5 bases). This CDR3 region has 16 residues. V lost 3 bases to trimming and J lost 0 bases, with 11 bases between them. Germline V gene sequence: CDR1 LGHNA, CDR2 YSLEER. This CDR3 is CASSQYPGTNTGELFF. The CDR3 region has the DNA TGCGCCAGCAGCCAGTACCCGGGAACGAACACCGGGGAGCTGTTTTTT.

The chain uses TRBV7-3 and TRBJ2-3, with 11 bases matching TRBD1. Germline CDR1 and CDR2: SGHTA and FQGTGA. V lost 5 bases, J lost 1 base, and 2 bases stayed unmatched. This CDR3 has 15 amino acids. The CDR3 sequence: CASSQDRGRTDTQYF. The CDR3 coding sequence is TGTGCCAGCAGCCAGGACAGGGGGCGCACAGATACGCAGTATTTT.

The chain carries TRBV6-2 or TRBV6-3 and TRBJ1-4; 8 positions match TRBD1. The CDR3 runs 15 residues. Germline V CDR1 and CDR2: MNHEY, SVGEGT. The V gene end was trimmed by 0 bases and the J gene end by 7 bases; junction bases not matched to a gene: 4. The CDR3 region has the DNA TGTGCCAGCAGTTACTCCACAGGGGGACCTGAAAAACTGTTTTTT. Its protein product is CASSYSTGGPEKLFF.

The rearrangement joins TRBV28 to TRBJ1-5; 9 bases are a match to TRBD1. The CDR3 runs to 14 residues. The germline CDR1 and CDR2 sequences are MDHEN and SYDVKM. Trimming took 7 bases from V and 8 from J; bases not matched to a gene: 9. Written as DNA, the CDR3 is TGTGCCAGCACCTTGGGACAGGGTTGGGAGCCCCAGCATTTT. It encodes CASTLGQGWEPQHF.

The rearrangement links TRBV19 to TRBJ2-6, with 9 positions matching TRBD2. V gave up 0 bases and J gave up 0 bases; unmatched junction bases: 9. This CDR3 has 20 amino acids. Germline V gene data show CDR1 as LNHDA and CDR2 as SQIVND (reference sequence). The CDR3 loop is CASSIDRGGAGGSGANVLTF. CDR3 bases: TGTGCCAGTAGTATAGATCGGGGGGGAGCGGGAGGCTCTGGGGCCAACGTCCTGACTTTC. Using reference TRBV19 and TRBJ2-6 for the parts outside the CDR3, the full variable domain is DGGITQSPKYLFRKEGQNVTLSCEQNLNHDAMYWYRQDPGQGLRLIYYSQIVNDFQKGDIAEGYSVSREKKESFPLTVTSAQKNPTAFYLCASSIDRGGAGGSGANVLTFGAGSRLTVL.

The rearrangement joins TRBV3-1 (or the pseudogene TRBV3-2) to TRBJ1-5, with unresolved D. Germline V gene lookup returns CDR1 LGHDT and CDR2 YNNKEL (reference sequence). V dropped 0 bases and J dropped 3 bases, with 9 bases sitting between them. The length of the CDR3 is 15 residues. CDR3 in DNA: TGTGCCAGCAGCCAAGATTTCGGGAACAATCAGCCCCAGCATTTT. Translating gives CASSQDFGNNQPQHF.

This chain uses TRBV13 with TRBJ2-7; 10 bases match TRBD1. Germline CDR1 reads PRHDT; CDR2 reads FYEKMQ (reference sequence). V lost 2 bases to trimming and J lost 4 bases; unmatched junction nucleotides: 8. The CDR3 totals 16 residues. DNA for the CDR3: TGTGCCAGCAGCTTATGGGAAGGGACAGGGGAGTACGAGCAGTACTTC. Amino acids: CASSLWEGTGEYEQYF.

The chain employs TRBV10-3 and TRBJ2-7; the D gene is possibly TRBD1 (6 bases). The V end was cut by 4 bases, the J end by 2 bases, with 18 bases between. This CDR3 has 16 amino acids. Germline V gene data show CDR1 as ENHRY and CDR2 as SYGVKD. CDR3 residues: CAISGGRDTNPYEQYF. The CDR3 bases are TGTGCCATCAGTGGAGGTAGGGACACCAACCCCTACGAGCAGTACTTC.

The CDR3 region is CASSPRTSGRYQETQYF. The CDR3 coding sequence is TGTGCCAGCAGCCCGAGGACTAGCGGGAGGTACCAAGAGACCCAGTACTTC. The V gene is TRBV3-1 (or the pseudogene TRBV3-2), the J gene TRBJ2-5, with 14 bases identical to TRBD2. This CDR3 has 17 amino acids. CDR1 is LGHDT, CDR2 YNNKEL, per germline (reference sequence). Trimming removed 4 bases from V and 0 bases from J; junction bases left unmatched: 4.

This rearrangement joins TRBV5-6 to TRBJ1-2, with D hard to call. Trimming stripped 1 base from V and 1 base from J, with 8 bases between. CDR1 is SGHDT and CDR2 is YYEEEE in the germline V gene. This CDR3 spans 14 amino acids. CDR3 DNA sequence: TGTGCCAGCAGCTTGTGGCTGATTAACTATGGCTACACCTTC. It specifies CASSLWLINYGYTF.